This TCR beta chain was captured by sequencing in a study of cytotoxic CD8 clonotypes in ibrutinib-treated CLL. Study-level points and caveats: There were few public clonotypes, and on treatment they contracted or stayed stable.

This clone has a handful of counts. As yet, its antigen is unknown. Distinct nucleotide sequences in the sample also encode this CDR3. The data were produced by immunoSEQ multiplex PCR, yet TCRdb's version contains in-frame clones alone and is incomplete. The table records 160,000 or so clones, 70% to 85% of them present only once. The ends lost 4 bases at V and 3 bases at J; junction bases unmatched: 3. Germline V gene lookup returns CDR1 MNHEY and CDR2 SVGAGI. This CDR3 region has 14 residues. This sequence joins TRBV6-5 and TRBJ1-3; 7 positions match TRBD1. The material was PBMCs, obtained after 12 months of ibrutinib treatment. This receptor was obtained from a human donor with chronic lymphocytic leukemia. This CDR3 is CASSSSGGGNTIYF. The CDR3 DNA reads TGTGCCAGCAGTTCCTCAGGGGGTGGAAACACCATATATTTT.